Many counts were recorded for the clone carrying this TCR beta chain. Trimming cost V 7 bases and J 5 bases; bases outside gene matches: 6. This CDR3 spans 13 amino acids. From germline, CDR1 is MDHEN and CDR2 SYDVKM. These data belong to a study of T-cell reconstitution after alpha-beta-depleted transplantation in children. Molecular barcoding with unique molecular identifiers was used for the TCRbeta library. TCRdb fed the PCR reads into MiXCR, producing one record per CDR3 protein. The data show fewer than 95,000 distinct CDR3 sequences, with approximately 12% seen just once and over 11% held by the top ten.

Source: PBMCs from the stem cell graft donor, taken from the stem cell graft. This TCR was sampled from a human donor who donated a stem cell graft to a child with inherited bone marrow failure. This chain links TRBV28 with TRBJ2-7; TRBD1 matches at 9 bases. The CDR3 coding sequence is TGTGCCAGCACCTTGGACAGGGGTGACGAGCAGTACTTC. This encodes CASTLDRGDEQYF.